Listed below are T cell receptor beta chains from one sample, sequenced in a study of blood T cells in healthy people across ages. From the 5' RACE reads, TCRdb called clonotypes with MiXCR, one entry per CDR3 protein. The sample yields 750,000 to 1,000,000 distinct CDR3 sequences, roughly 28% seen once. The data were also submitted as part of a second study, on T cells of mothers and their children.

The sample taken for sequencing was blood. These receptors were taken from a woman in her forties in good health. Both conserved end residues are trimmed from each CDR3. A D gene is named only where the DNA matches it firmly.

-,TRBJ2-3,TRBV2,ASTDSSSTDTQY
-,TRBJ2-1,TRBV2,ASSVEGQREQF
-,TRBJ1-2,TRBV28,ASGPGHTIANYGYT
-,TRBJ2-7,TRBV24-1,ATSDPGKPYEQY
TRBD2,TRBJ2-1,TRBV4-2,ASSQGVAGGPNEQF
-,TRBJ2-7,TRBV18,ASSPPGHRSYEQY
-,-,TRBV20-1,SAFSLYEQY
-,TRBJ2-1,TRBV5-1,ATSPSGGYNEQF
TRBD1,TRBJ2-5,TRBV7-3,ASSLNGPGGDEQY
-,TRBJ1-1,TRBV7-3,ASSLGGVANTEAF
-,TRBJ1-5,TRBV2,ASRVLGNQPQH
-,TRBJ2-7,TRBV6-1,ASSELGQGPYEQY
-,TRBJ1-2,TRBV4-3,ASSQEGRGVYGYT
-,TRBJ1-6,TRBV5-1,ASSPRGEYNSPLH
-,TRBJ2-7,TRBV6-9,ASRLRGRGYEQY
TRBD1,TRBJ2-1,TRBV27,ASSLTGDSSYNEQF
TRBD2,TRBJ2-3,TRBV7-6,ASSTFSGGVTSTDTQY
TRBD2,TRBJ2-5,TRBV2,ASSERLAGGSGETQY
TRBD1,TRBJ2-7,TRBV10-3,AIRFRDRYEQY
-,TRBJ2-1,TRBV7-9,ASSLGSGQSYNEQF
-,TRBJ1-2,TRBV28,ASGSGSLYYGYT
TRBD2,TRBJ2-1,TRBV6-2/TRBV6-3,ASSYIEGLAGSNEQF
-,TRBJ1-6,TRBV12-3/TRBV12-4,ASSPQGLSPLH
TRBD1,TRBJ2-7,TRBV28,ASSQDRGVGEQY
-,TRBJ1-2,TRBV7-9,ASTLIQTNYGYT
TRBD1,TRBJ1-2,TRBV4-3,ASSPEQGGTYGYT
-,TRBJ2-3,TRBV18,ASSPLSRAGDTQY
-,TRBJ1-1,TRBV7-2,ASSRQEVNTEAF
-,TRBJ2-4,TRBV28,ASSPQSLAKNIQY
TRBD2,TRBJ2-3,TRBV11-2,ASSTKREAYTDTQY
-,-,TRBV9,ASSVVAEGCYEQY